This T cell receptor beta chain came from a study of OX40 agonist ivuxolimab in advanced cancers. As for this clone: Its antigen remains unknown.

Findings and caveats of the study: The study observed clonal expansion of CD4+ and CD8+ blood T cells by week 6 at 0.1 to 3.0 mg/kg. Researchers did not establish what antigens the expanded peripheral T cells target.

Assay: immunoSEQ multiplex PCR; the TCRdb copy retains only in-frame clones and omits some. The sample includes fewer than 60,000 clones, 91% of them seen just once. Germline assignment: CDR1 LNHDA and CDR2 SQIVND (reference sequence). This CDR3 contains 15 residues. The V and J ends lost 7 bases and 2 bases respectively, with 17 bases between them. The TCR sequence derives from an adult with an advanced solid tumor such as melanoma, head and neck, liver or kidney cancer. The J gene is TRBJ1-2, the V gene TRBV19, with TRBD1 as a possible D gene (5 bases). Source: CD4+ or CD8+ T cells sorted from blood, taken in a trial of the OX40 agonist ivuxolimab. The CDR3 nucleotides read TGTGCCAGTACCACCCCCCGGCGGGGGAACTATGGCTACACCTTC. It codes for CASTTPRRGNYGYTF. The full variable domain, with the rest looked up from reference TRBV19 and TRBJ1-2, is DGGITQSPKYLFRKEGQNVTLSCEQNLNHDAMYWYRQDPGQGLRLIYYSQIVNDFQKGDIAEGYSVSREKKESFPLTVTSAQKNPTAFYLCASTTPRRGNYGYTFGSGTRLTVV.